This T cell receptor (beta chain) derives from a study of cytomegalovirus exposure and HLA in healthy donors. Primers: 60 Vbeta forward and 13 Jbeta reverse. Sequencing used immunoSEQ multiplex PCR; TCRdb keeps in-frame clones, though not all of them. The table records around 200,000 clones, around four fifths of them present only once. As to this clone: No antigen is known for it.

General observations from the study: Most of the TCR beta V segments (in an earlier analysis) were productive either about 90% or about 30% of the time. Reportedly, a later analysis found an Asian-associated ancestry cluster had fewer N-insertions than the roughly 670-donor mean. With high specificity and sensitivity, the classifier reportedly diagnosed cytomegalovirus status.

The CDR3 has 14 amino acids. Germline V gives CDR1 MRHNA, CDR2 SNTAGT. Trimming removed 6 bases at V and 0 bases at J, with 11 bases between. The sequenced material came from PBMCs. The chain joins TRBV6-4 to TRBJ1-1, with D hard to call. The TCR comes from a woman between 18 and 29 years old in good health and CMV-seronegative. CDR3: CASRPQDMNTEAFF. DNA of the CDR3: TGTGCCAGCAGACCTCAAGACATGAACACTGAAGCTTTCTTT.